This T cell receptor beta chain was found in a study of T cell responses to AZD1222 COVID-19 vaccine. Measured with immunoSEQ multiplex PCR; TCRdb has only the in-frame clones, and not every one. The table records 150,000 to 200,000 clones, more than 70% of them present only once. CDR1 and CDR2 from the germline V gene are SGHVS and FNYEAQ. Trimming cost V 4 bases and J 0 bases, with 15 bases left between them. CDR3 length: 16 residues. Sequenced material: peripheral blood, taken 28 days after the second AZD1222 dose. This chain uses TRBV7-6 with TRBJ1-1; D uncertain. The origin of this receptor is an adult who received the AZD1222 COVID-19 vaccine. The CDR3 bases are TGTGCCAGCAGCTCGCCCCCGGGAACATTGAACACTGAAGCTTTCTTT. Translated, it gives CASSSPPGTLNTEAFF. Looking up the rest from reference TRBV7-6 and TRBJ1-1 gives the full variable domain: GAGVSQSPRYKVTKRGQDVALRCDPISGHVSLYWYRQALGQGPEFLTYFNYEAQQDKSGLPNDRFSAERPEGSISTLTIQRTEQRDSAMYRCASSSPPGTLNTEAFFGQGTRLTVV.